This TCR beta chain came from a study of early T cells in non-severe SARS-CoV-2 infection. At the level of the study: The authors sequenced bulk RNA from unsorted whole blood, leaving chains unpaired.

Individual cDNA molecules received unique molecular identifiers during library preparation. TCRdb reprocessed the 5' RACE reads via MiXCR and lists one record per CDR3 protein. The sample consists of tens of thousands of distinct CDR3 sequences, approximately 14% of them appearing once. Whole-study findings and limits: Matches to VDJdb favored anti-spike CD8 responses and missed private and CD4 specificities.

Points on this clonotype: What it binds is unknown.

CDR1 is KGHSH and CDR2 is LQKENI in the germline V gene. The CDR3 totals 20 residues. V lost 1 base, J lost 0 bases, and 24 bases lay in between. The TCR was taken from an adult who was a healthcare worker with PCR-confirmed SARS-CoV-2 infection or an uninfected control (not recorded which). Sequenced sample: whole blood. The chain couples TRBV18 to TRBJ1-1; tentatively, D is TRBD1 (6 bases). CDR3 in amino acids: CASSPLSSTGTKTMNTEAFF. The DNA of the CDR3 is TGTGCCAGCTCACCACTTTCATCCACAGGGACTAAAACAATGAACACTGAAGCTTTCTTT. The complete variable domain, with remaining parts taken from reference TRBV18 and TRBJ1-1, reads NAGVMQNPRHLVRRRGQEARLRCSPMKGHSHVYWYRQLPEEGLKFMVYLQKENIIDESGMPKERFSAEFPKEGPSILRIQQVVRGDSAAYFCASSPLSSTGTKTMNTEAFFGQGTRLTVV.